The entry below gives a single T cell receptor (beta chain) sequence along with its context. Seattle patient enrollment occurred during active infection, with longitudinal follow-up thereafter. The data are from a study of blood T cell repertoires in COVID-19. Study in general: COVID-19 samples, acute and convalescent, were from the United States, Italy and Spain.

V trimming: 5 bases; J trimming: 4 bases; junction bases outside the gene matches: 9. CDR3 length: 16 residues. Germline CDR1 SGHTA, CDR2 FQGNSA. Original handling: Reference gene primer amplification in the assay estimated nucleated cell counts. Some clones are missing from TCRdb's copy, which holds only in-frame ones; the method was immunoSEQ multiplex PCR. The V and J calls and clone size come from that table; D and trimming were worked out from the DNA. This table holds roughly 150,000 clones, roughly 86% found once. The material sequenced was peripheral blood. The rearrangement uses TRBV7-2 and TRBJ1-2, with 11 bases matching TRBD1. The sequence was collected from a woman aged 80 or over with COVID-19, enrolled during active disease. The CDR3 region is CASSPGQGALGYGYTF. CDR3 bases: TGTGCCAGCAGCCCCGGACAGGGGGCACTCGGCTATGGCTACACCTTC.